Presented here are 16 T cell receptor beta chains from one specimen sequenced in a study of T cell repertoires in cytomegalovirus infection. From the reads, TCRdb called clonotypes with MiXCR, one entry per CDR3 protein. In the table there are 450,000 to 650,000 distinct CDR3 sequences, approximately 26% of which are singletons. Material: PBMCs. These receptors all stem from a human donor in good health (CMV status not recorded). Some clones in this sample may be carry-over from other donors' samples.

This clonotype was picked up many times. The gene calls are TRBV7-9 and TRBJ2-7; D remains ambiguous. Trimming left V 5 bases short and J 1 base short, with 9 bases between. The CDR3 runs to 13 residues. Germline V lookup: CDR1 SEHNR, CDR2 FQNEAQ (reference sequence). CDR3 sequence: CASSPSSSYEQYV. The CDR3 DNA follows: TGTGCCAGCAGCCCATCTAGTTCCTACGAGCAGTACGTC.

This clonotype showed up many times. The chain uses TRBV7-6 and TRBJ2-3, with 10 bases lining up with TRBD2. The CDR3 sequence is 20 residues long. V lost 4 bases and J lost 0; bases outside the gene matches: 16. Per the germline V gene, CDR1 is SGHVS and CDR2 is FNYEAQ. The CDR3 region is CASSSTKPIAGGRSTDTQYF. The DNA of the CDR3 is TGTGCCAGCAGCTCGACGAAGCCTATAGCGGGAGGCCGGAGCACAGATACGCAGTATTTT.

The chain carries TRBV6-1 and TRBJ2-7; the match to TRBD2 covers 14 bases. V lost 2 bases, J lost 6 bases, and 6 bases stayed unmatched. CDR1 and CDR2 from the germline V gene are MNHNS and SASEGT. This CDR3 region has 16 residues. The CDR3 reads CASSELPGLAGGEQYF. The CDR3 region has the DNA TGTGCCAGCAGTGAACTCCCTGGACTAGCGGGAGGCGAGCAGTACTTC.

This clonotype has just a few counts. The CDR3 reads CASRRLAGIDNEQFF. In DNA, the CDR3 is TGTGCCAGTAGAAGACTAGCGGGAATCGACAATGAGCAGTTCTTC. The chain uses TRBV19 and TRBJ2-1, with 11 bases fitting TRBD2. J lost 5 bases, V lost 6 bases, and 6 bases had no gene match. The germline gives CDR1 LNHDA, CDR2 SQIVND (reference sequence). The CDR3 is made up of 15 amino acids.

The V call is TRBV5-5, the J call TRBJ1-1; tentatively, D is TRBD1 (6 bases). Per the germline V gene, CDR1 is SGHKS and CDR2 is YYEKEE (reference sequence). Trimming removed 1 base from V and 4 bases from J, with 11 bases in between. The CDR3 has 14 amino acids. Written as DNA, the CDR3 is TGTGCCAGCAGCTTGCACAGGGAGGTCACTGAAGCTTTCTTT. This codes for CASSLHREVTEAFF.

The gene calls are TRBV6-2 or TRBV6-3 and TRBJ2-1, with 7 bases fitting TRBD1. Trimming cost V 5 bases and J 8 bases; bases outside gene matches: 12. This CDR3 comprises 15 residues. CDR1 is MNHEY, CDR2 SVGEGT, per germline. The CDR3: CASSHNRGLFDEQFF. CDR3 sequence (DNA): TGTGCCAGCAGTCACAACAGGGGTCTCTTCGATGAGCAGTTCTTC.

This chain joins TRBV20-1 and TRBJ2-7; D is uncertain. CDR3 size: 14 residues. Trimming removed 5 bases from V and 3 bases from J, with 17 bases in between. The germline V gene encodes CDR1 DFQATT and CDR2 SNEGSKA (reference sequence). CDR3 protein: CSAGSSLKGYEQYV. As DNA, the CDR3 is TGCAGTGCTGGTAGCTCCCTAAAGGGCTACGAGCAGTACGTC.

This clonotype was found a few times. V is TRBV3-1 and J is TRBJ2-7; tentatively, D is TRBD2 (6 bases). Per germline, CDR1 LGHDT and CDR2 YNNKEL (reference sequence). V shed 3 bases and J shed 5 bases, with 8 bases lying between them. The CDR3 contains 12 residues. The CDR3 sequence is CASSQGGDEQYF. The CDR3 coding sequence is TGTGCCAGCAGCCAGGGGGGAGACGAGCAGTACTTC.

This clonotype occurred a few times. V gene TRBV7-8 combines with J gene TRBJ2-3, with a weak D call TRBD1 (5 bases). There are 14 residues in the CDR3. Trimming removed 8 bases from V and 8 bases from J, with 20 bases in between. Germline values: CDR1 SGHVS, CDR2 FQNEAQ. CDR3 sequence (DNA): TGTGCCAGCTCCCCAACAGACAGAGTGGCTACGCAGTATTTT. It specifies CASSPTDRVATQYF.

The rearrangement links TRBV3-1 to TRBJ1-4, with D possibly being TRBD1 (5 bases). V was trimmed by 6 bases and J by 8 bases, leaving 16 bases between them. The CDR3 has 14 amino acids. CDR1 is LGHDT, CDR2 YNNKEL, per germline (reference sequence). CDR3 nucleotide sequence: TGTGCCAGCAGTAAAGGGGCGGTTCGAGAAAAACTGTTTTTT. Protein sequence: CASSKGAVREKLFF.

The rearrangement joins TRBV12-3 or TRBV12-4 to TRBJ1-4, with TRBD1 matching 9 bases. CDR3 size: 11 residues. The trim removed 5 bases at V and 14 bases at J, leaving 3 bases unmatched. The CDR3 DNA sequence: TGTGCCAGCAGTGGGGACAGGGTCCTGTTTTTT. Its protein is CASSGDRVLFF.

The DNA of the CDR3 is TGTGCCAGCAGCCAGAGGGTCACGACGGTAGAGCAGTACTTC. This gives the protein CASSQRVTTVEQYF. The chain links TRBV14 to TRBJ2-7, with D tentatively TRBD2 (5 bases). V lost 3 bases to trimming and J lost 7 bases, with 16 bases between them. Germline V gene data show CDR1 as SGHDN and CDR2 as FVKESK. The CDR3 length is 14 residues.

Ten or more counts support this clonotype. The chain employs TRBV7-9 and TRBJ2-6, with TRBD1 identical over 10 bases. The CDR3 is 18 residues long. Losses at the gene ends were 5 bases for V and 0 bases for J; bases not matched to a gene: 7. Germline V lookup: CDR1 SEHNR, CDR2 FQNEAQ (reference sequence). The CDR3 spells CASSPPGTGVSGANVLTF. The CDR3 coding sequence is TGTGCCAGCAGCCCACCCGGGACAGGGGTCTCTGGGGCCAACGTCCTGACTTTC. Based on the CDR3 plus reference TRBV7-9 and TRBJ2-6, the full variable domain is DTGVSQNPRHKITKRGQNVTFRCDPISEHNRLYWYRQTLGQGPEFLTYFQNEAQLEKSRLLSDRFSAERPKGSFSTLEIQRTEQGDSAMYLCASSPPGTGVSGANVLTFGAGSRLTVL.

The gene calls are TRBV20-1 and TRBJ2-7; 7 positions match TRBD2. CDR1 is DFQATT and CDR2 is SNEGSKA in the germline V gene (reference sequence). The CDR3 loop spans 15 amino acids. The DNA of the CDR3 is TGCAGCCCTACCGGCGCAGGGTGGGAGGGGAGGGAGCAGTACTTC. Protein: CSPTGAGWEGREQYF.

The chain uses TRBV7-9 and TRBJ1-2; no clear D. V lost 5 bases, J lost 0 bases, and 13 bases lay in between. The CDR3 runs 15 residues. Germline V gene lookup returns CDR1 SEHNR and CDR2 FQNEAQ (reference sequence). The CDR3 region has the DNA TGTGCCAGCAGCCTACCGGGCGTCCCTAACTATGGCTACACCTTC. This encodes CASSLPGVPNYGYTF. Full variable domain (missing parts from reference TRBV7-9 and TRBJ1-2): DTGVSQNPRHKITKRGQNVTFRCDPISEHNRLYWYRQTLGQGPEFLTYFQNEAQLEKSRLLSDRFSAERPKGSFSTLEIQRTEQGDSAMYLCASSLPGVPNYGYTFGSGTRLTVV.

The rearrangement joins TRBV5-1 to TRBJ1-1; a possible D gene is TRBD1 (5 bases). Germline V gives CDR1 SGHRS, CDR2 YFSETQ. The CDR3 contains 13 residues. Between the trimmed V and J ends, which lost 4 bases and 1 base, there was a span of 8 bases. CDR3 in DNA: TGCGCCAGCAGCCGGGGGTGGAACACTGAAGCTTTCTTT. Protein product: CASSRGWNTEAFF.